What follows is one TCR beta chain and its context. This clone was recorded only once. What antigen it recognizes has not been identified. The input lacks base qualities; no much larger clone sits a single base away. This sample is drawn from a study of cytomegalovirus exposure and HLA in healthy donors (dated by TCRdb to the late 2010s). Background on the whole study: The 700 or so repertoires of the first cohort and the approximately 110 validation repertoires were produced on the same platform, according to a later analysis. The study combined high-throughput TCR immunosequencing, statistical association of individual TCRs with disease status, and machine learning to predict cytomegalovirus infection status. In addition to the first cohort of about 650 subjects, a separate validation cohort of approximately 110 different subjects was used. The study aimed to test whether signatures of past pathogen exposure could be identified by cataloging public T cell receptors. What the authors observed across the whole study: In the study, approximately 150 TCR beta chains were listed as associated with cytomegalovirus. It was suggested by the authors that the approach could potentially be generalized to other disease states and immunological phenotypes. Most TCR sequences were seen in very few donors, while some public TCRs were found in many individuals. Subsequent analysis determined that TCRs grouped into clusters in the first cohort also showed a tendency toward co-occurrence across the approximately 120 validation repertoires, and approximately 94% of cluster scores exceeded 0. The classifier was reported to diagnose cytomegalovirus status with high specificity and sensitivity in both the original and validation cohorts. A later analysis had no HLA typing for the validation cohort, so co-occurrence there was scored across all 120 repertoires. In vitro tests confirmed that a few of the cytomegalovirus-associated TCR beta chains recognize cytomegalovirus antigens.

The germline V gene encodes CDR1 MDHEN and CDR2 SYDVKM. The CDR3 goes from the cysteine to the phenylalanine over 15 residues. The kept DNA is CDR3 alone, 45 bases in frame from the first base. V is cut by 3 bases and J by 3 bases, and the space between the germline ends is 15 bases. The donors belonged to the validation cohort of approximately 130 subjects, which was separate from the roughly 680-subject first cohort. Libraries were made using the immunoSEQ multiplex PCR assay. The paper's processing steps were these. A statistical classification framework was built for diagnosing cytomegalovirus status from the catalog of TCR beta chain sequences. Sourced from immuneACCESS, this table was stored by TCRdb with only in-frame sequences that have V and J called. A share of the clones is absent; for the studies checked, an unresolved V gene accounts for under half, and the remainder has no known explanation. The V and J calls and the clone size are those of that table, but D and trimming were determined from the DNA. Counted in this sample were hundreds of thousands of clones; around 86% of them appeared once. The ten largest clones take up roughly 2% of the sample.

The rearranged segments are TRBV28 and TRBJ2-7; TRBD1 might be the D gene, on 5 matching bases. The sequenced material came from PBMCs. The source is a woman aged 18-29 years in good health and CMV-seropositive. In nucleotides, the sequence is TGTGCCAGCAGTTTTGCGAGACAGAGTAACTACGAGCAGTACTTC. Translated, this is CASSFARQSNYEQYF.